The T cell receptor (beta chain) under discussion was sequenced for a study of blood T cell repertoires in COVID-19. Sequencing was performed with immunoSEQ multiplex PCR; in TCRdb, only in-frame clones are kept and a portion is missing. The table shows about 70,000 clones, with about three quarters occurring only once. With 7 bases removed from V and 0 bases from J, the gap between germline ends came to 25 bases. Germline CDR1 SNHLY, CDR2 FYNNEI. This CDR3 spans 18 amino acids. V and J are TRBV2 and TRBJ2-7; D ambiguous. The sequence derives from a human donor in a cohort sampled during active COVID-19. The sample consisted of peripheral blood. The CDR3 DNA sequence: TGTGCCAGCATTTTTGATATAAGGCAGGTGAAAGCCTCCTACGAGCAGTACTTC. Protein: CASIFDIRQVKASYEQYF.